These 10 T cell receptor beta chains were sequenced from one sample in a study of shared clonotypes between healthy human individuals. Repertoires were generated with immunoSEQ multiplex PCR, while TCRdb's copy carries only in-frame clones and drops some. The table includes 1,500,000 or so clones, approximately 98.5% detected once. The sequencing input was naive CD4+ T cells sorted from blood. Indicated subset: CD45RA+ positively selected. The receptors shown here come from a man aged 25-40 years in good health.

This clone has a single count. The chain is built from TRBV11-3 and TRBJ2-7, with D perhaps matching TRBD1 (6 bases). CDR3 size: 12 residues. V gave up 5 bases and J gave up 4 bases, with 9 bases separating them. The germline V gene encodes CDR1 SGHNT and CDR2 YENEEA. The CDR3 DNA is TGTGCCAGCAGCAAGCAGGGGTACGAGCAGTACTTC. Protein sequence: CASSKQGYEQYF.

The rearrangement joins TRBV11-2 to TRBJ2-1; 9 bases are shared with TRBD2. Germline V gene lookup returns CDR1 SGHAT and CDR2 FQNNGV. This CDR3 region has 15 residues. J lost 8 bases, V lost 5 bases, and 10 bases had no gene match. The CDR3 loop reads CASSPVAGDRYEQFF. The CDR3 region has the DNA TGTGCCAGCAGCCCCGTAGCGGGGGATCGGTATGAGCAGTTCTTC.

The V call is TRBV10-3, the J call TRBJ1-1, with D perhaps matching TRBD1 (5 bases). The V gene lost 6 bases and the J gene lost 0 bases, with 11 bases spanning the gap. The CDR3 extends over 14 amino acids. CDR1 is ENHRY, CDR2 SYGVKD, per germline. DNA of the CDR3: TGTGCCATCAGGGCGACGGGACTGAACACTGAAGCTTTCTTT. This translates into CAIRATGLNTEAFF.

This clone was found once. The J gene is TRBJ2-1, the V gene TRBV12-5; the match to TRBD2 covers 9 bases. Germline loops: CDR1 LGHNT, CDR2 FRNRAP. CDR3 size: 16 residues. V dropped 5 bases and J dropped 5; count of bases not matched to a gene: 10. The CDR3 DNA is TGTGCTAGTGGTCTCCAGGGAGCGGGAGGACACAATGAGCAGTTCTTC. Translation: CASGLQGAGGHNEQFF.

This clone was observed a single time. The V call is TRBV7-9, the J call TRBJ1-2; TRBD1 is a possible D gene (5 bases). Germline CDR1 SEHNR, CDR2 FQNEAQ (reference sequence). There are 10 residues in the CDR3. With 8 bases removed from V and 7 bases from J, the gap between germline ends came to 8 bases. CDR3 loop: CASSGGGYTF. CDR3 in DNA: TGTGCCAGCTCCGGGGGTGGCTACACCTTC.

The CDR3 sequence: CASSFRGAPDTQYF. DNA for the CDR3: TGTGCCAGCAGCTTCCGGGGGGCTCCAGATACGCAGTATTTT. The chain couples TRBV7-3 to TRBJ2-3; D might be TRBD2 (7 bases). Germline loops: CDR1 SGHTA, CDR2 FQGTGA. This CDR3 region has 14 residues. V shed 3 bases and J shed 4 bases, with 11 bases lying between them.

The V gene is TRBV15, the J gene TRBJ1-5, with D unresolved. In germline, CDR1 is LNHNV, CDR2 YYDKDF (reference sequence). With 1 base removed from V and 7 bases from J, the gap between germline ends came to 14 bases. The CDR3 is 15 amino acids. The CDR3: CATSRAVAGLQPQHF. In DNA form, the CDR3 reads TGTGCCACCAGCAGAGCGGTGGCAGGCCTCCAGCCCCAGCATTTT.

The CDR3: CASSLLGSSEAFF. The CDR3 coding sequence is TGTGCCAGCAGTTTATTAGGCTCGTCTGAAGCTTTCTTT. The rearrangement joins TRBV28 to TRBJ1-1; D not resolved. The germline CDR1 and CDR2 sequences are MDHEN and SYDVKM. CDR3 length equals 13 residues. Trimming took off 1 base at V and 6 bases at J, with 9 bases between the two ends.

This chain uses TRBV10-3 with TRBJ2-1; 7 nucleotides align to TRBD2. This CDR3 comprises 17 residues. CDR1 is ENHRY, CDR2 SYGVKD, per germline. Trimming at V came to 4 bases and at J to 0 bases, leaving 9 bases not matched to a gene. CDR3 in amino acids: CAISATSAGSSYNEQFF. The CDR3 region has the DNA TGTGCCATCAGTGCTACTAGCGCGGGGAGCTCCTACAATGAGCAGTTCTTC.

The V gene is TRBV5-5, the J gene TRBJ2-1; D possibly uses TRBD1 or TRBD2 (6 bases each). Germline CDR1 SGHKS, CDR2 YYEKEE (reference sequence). The CDR3 covers 16 residues. Deletions cut 7 bases from V and 0 bases from J, with 17 bases between. CDR3 sequence: CASGVGGVSSYNEQFF. In DNA, the CDR3 is TGTGCCAGCGGGGTCGGGGGCGTCAGCTCCTACAATGAGCAGTTCTTC.